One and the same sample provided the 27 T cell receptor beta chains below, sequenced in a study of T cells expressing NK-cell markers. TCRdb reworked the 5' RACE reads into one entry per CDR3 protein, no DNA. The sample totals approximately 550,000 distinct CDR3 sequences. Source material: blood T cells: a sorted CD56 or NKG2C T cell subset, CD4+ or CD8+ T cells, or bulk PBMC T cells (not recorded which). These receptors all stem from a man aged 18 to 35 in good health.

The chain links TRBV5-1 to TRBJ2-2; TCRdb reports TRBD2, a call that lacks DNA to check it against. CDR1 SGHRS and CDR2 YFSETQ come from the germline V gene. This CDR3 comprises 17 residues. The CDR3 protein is CASSSTTSGRAYGELFF.

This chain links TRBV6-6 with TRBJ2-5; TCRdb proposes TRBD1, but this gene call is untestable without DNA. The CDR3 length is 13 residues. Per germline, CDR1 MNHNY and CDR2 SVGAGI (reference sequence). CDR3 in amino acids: CASSYGAQETQYF.

This CDR3 is CASSRDFTGELFF. The rearrangement joins TRBV7-2 to TRBJ2-2. Looked up from germline, CDR1 is SGHTA and CDR2 is FQGNSA. The CDR3 is 13 amino acids.

The CDR3 sequence: CSASPLDRQFPYEQYF. V gene TRBV20-1 combines with J gene TRBJ2-7; TCRdb names TRBD1, which stays unverified in the absence of DNA. CDR1 DFQATT and CDR2 SNEGSKA come from the germline V gene (reference sequence). The CDR3 sequence is 16 residues long.

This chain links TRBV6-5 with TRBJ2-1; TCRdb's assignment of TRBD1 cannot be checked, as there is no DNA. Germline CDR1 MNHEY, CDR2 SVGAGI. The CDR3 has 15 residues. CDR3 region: CASSYRGSNKDEQFF.

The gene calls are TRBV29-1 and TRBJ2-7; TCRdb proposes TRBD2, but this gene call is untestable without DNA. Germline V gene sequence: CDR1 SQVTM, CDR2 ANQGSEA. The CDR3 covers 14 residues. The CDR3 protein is CSVSTSGLSYEQYF.

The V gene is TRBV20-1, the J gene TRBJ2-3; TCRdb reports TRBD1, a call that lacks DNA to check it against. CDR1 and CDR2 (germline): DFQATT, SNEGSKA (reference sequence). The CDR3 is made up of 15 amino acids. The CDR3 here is CSAHQGQGATDTQYF.

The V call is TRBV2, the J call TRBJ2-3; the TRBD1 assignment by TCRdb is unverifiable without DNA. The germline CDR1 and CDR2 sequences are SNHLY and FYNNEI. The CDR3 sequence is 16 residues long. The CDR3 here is CASKPLRRGVTDTQYF.

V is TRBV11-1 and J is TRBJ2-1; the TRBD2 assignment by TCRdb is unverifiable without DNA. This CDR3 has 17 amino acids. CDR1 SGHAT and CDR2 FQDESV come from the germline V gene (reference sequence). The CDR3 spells CASSSWTSGSSYNEQFF.

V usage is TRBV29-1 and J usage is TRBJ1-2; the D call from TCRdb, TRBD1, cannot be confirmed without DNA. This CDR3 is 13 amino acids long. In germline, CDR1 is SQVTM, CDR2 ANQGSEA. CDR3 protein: CSAKETGGYGYTF.

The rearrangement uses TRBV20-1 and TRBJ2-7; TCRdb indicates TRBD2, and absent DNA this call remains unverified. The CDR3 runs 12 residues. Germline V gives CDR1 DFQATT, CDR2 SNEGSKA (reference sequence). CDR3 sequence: CSAGRTRGEQYF.

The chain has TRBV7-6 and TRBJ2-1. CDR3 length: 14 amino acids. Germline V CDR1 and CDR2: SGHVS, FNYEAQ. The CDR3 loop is CASSLVTQNNEQFF.

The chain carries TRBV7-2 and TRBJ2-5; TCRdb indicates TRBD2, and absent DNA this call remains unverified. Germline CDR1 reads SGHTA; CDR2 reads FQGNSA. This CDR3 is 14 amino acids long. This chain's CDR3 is CASSLKREDETQYF.

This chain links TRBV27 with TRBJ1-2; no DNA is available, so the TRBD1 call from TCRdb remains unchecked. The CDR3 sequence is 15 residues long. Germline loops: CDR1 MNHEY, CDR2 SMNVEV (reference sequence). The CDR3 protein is CASRSRTGVPGGYTF.

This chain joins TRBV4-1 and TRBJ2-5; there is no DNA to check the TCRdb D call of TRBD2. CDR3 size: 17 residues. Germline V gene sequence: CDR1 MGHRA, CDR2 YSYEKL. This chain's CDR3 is CASSQDLIAGGGETQYF.

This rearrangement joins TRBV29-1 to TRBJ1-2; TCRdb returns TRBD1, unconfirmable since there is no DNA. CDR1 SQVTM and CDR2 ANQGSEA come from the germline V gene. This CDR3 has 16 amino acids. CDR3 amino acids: CSATGQGLSYNYGYTF.

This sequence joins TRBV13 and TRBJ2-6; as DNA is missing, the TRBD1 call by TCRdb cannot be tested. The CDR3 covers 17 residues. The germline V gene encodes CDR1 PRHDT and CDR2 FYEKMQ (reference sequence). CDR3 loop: CASSTDRNSSGANVLTF.

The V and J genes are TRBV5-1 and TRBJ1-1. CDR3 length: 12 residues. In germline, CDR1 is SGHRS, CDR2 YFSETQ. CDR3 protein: CASSLGRTEAFF.

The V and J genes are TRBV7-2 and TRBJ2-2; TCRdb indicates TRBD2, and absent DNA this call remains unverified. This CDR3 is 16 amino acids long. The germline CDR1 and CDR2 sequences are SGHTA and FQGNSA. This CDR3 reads CASSLGLLLNTGELFF.

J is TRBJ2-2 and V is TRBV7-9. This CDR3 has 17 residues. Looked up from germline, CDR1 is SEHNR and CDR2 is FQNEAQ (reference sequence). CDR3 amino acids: CASSPTSTGLNTGELFF.

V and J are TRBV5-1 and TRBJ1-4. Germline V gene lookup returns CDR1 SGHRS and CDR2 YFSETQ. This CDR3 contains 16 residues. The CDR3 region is CASSSSRAGENEKLFF. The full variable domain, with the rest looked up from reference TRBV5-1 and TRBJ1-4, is KAGVTQTPRYLIKTRGQQVTLSCSPISGHRSVSWYQQTPGQGLQFLFEYFSETQRNKGNFPGRFSGRQFSNSRSEMNVSTLELGDSALYLCASSSSRAGENEKLFFGSGTQLSVL.

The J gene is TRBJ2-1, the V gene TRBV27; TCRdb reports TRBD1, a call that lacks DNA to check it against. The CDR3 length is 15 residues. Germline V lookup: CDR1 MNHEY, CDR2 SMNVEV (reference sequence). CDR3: CASSLVGERWNEQFF.

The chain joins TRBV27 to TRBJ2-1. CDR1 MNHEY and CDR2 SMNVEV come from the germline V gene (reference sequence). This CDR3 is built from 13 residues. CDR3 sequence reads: CASSSNFKGEQFF.

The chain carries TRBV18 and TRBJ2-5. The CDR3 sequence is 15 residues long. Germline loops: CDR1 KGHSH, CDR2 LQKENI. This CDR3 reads CASSPPNWNQETQYF.

The CDR3 region is CSAVGQPSQPQHF. The chain joins TRBV20-1 to TRBJ1-5; the TRBD1 assignment by TCRdb is unverifiable without DNA. CDR3 length: 13 amino acids. In germline, CDR1 is DFQATT, CDR2 SNEGSKA (reference sequence).

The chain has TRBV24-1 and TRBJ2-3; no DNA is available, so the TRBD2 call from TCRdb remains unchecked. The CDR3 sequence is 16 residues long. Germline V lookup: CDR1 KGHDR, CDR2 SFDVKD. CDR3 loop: CATSPLAGGATDTQYF.

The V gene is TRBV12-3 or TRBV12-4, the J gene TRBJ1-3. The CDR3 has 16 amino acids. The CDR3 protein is CASSFVGRVTGNTIYF.